This entry describes one TCR beta chain. Its ends do not fully match the called genes, so a read error is possible. The data belong to a study of blood T cell repertoires in COVID-19. Study at large: PBMCs, B-cell-depleted T cells, or T cells were the source of the cDNA or gDNA that made up the material.

CDR3 length equals 11 residues. Patients of the Seattle cohort, enrolled during active infection, were followed longitudinally. Assay used: immunoSEQ multiplex PCR; TCRdb lists only in-frame clones, some missing. This sample yields just under 60,000 clones, of which roughly 80% are seen a single time; roughly a tenth belongs to the top ten. The specimen was peripheral blood. The clonotype originates from an elderly man with COVID-19, enrolled during active disease. V is TRBV12-3 or TRBV12-4 and J is TRBJ1-4, with D possibly being TRBD1 (5 bases). DNA of the CDR3: TGTGCCAGCAGTTTGCGGGGCGAGATGGTTTTT. It is translated as CASSLRGEMVF.